The 22 T cell receptor beta chains below come from one sample, sequenced in a study of shared clonotypes between healthy human individuals. Sequenced by immunoSEQ multiplex PCR; TCRdb stores in-frame clones only, minus some. Of around 750,000 clones listed, less than 85% are singletons. Sequenced: memory CD4+ T cells sorted from blood. Described subset: CD45RA-negative fraction. The origin of the receptors is a woman aged 25 to 39 in good health.

This clone was detected many times. The V call is TRBV4-1, the J call TRBJ2-7; tentatively, D is TRBD1 or TRBD2 (5 bases each). CDR1 and CDR2 (germline): MGHRA, YSYEKL. V was cut by 2 bases and J by 4 bases, with 15 bases left in between. This CDR3 is built from 15 residues. The CDR3 bases are TGCGCCAGCAGCCAACCTACGGGGACCAATTACGAGCAGTACTTC. Translated: CASSQPTGTNYEQYF.

The V gene is TRBV30, the J gene TRBJ1-4; no reliable D call. The length of the CDR3 is 15 residues. Per the germline V gene, CDR1 is GTSNPN and CDR2 is SVGIG (reference sequence). Deletions cut 2 bases from V and 11 bases from J, with 21 bases between. CDR3 region: CAWSPPAPKRDKLFF. The DNA for the CDR3 is TGTGCCTGGAGTCCTCCGGCCCCTAAGAGAGACAAACTGTTTTTT.

The chain has TRBV7-2 and TRBJ2-1; D may be TRBD2 (6 bases). There are 14 residues in the CDR3. The germline gives CDR1 SGHTA, CDR2 FQGNSA. The germline V and J ends were trimmed by 3 bases and 10 bases, with 16 bases remaining between them. Here the CDR3 reads CASSFRAGSSEQFF. The CDR3 DNA follows: TGTGCCAGCAGCTTTCGCGCGGGATCGAGCGAGCAGTTCTTC. The full variable domain, in which reference TRBV7-2 and TRBJ2-1 provide the parts outside the CDR3, is GAGVSQSPSNKVTEKGKDVELRCDPISGHTALYWYRQSLGQGLEFLIYFQGNSAPDKSGLPSDRFSAERTGGSVSTLTIQRTQQEDSAVYLCASSFRAGSSEQFFGPGTRLTVL.

The chain recombines TRBV7-7 with TRBJ2-2, with D perhaps matching TRBD1 or TRBD2 (5 bases each). V was cut by 6 bases and J by 5 bases, with 13 bases left in between. CDR1 is SSHAT and CDR2 is FNYEAQ in the germline V gene (reference sequence). The CDR3 has 14 residues. This CDR3 is CASSRDGRTGELFF. DNA of the CDR3: TGTGCCAGCAGTCGGGACGGAAGGACCGGGGAGCTGTTTTTT. The variable domain in full, with the rest retrieved from reference TRBV7-7 and TRBJ2-2, is GAGVSQSPRYKVTKRGQDVTLRCDPISSHATLYWYQQALGQGPEFLTYFNYEAQPDKSGLPSDRFSAERPEGSISTLTIQRTEQRDSAMYRCASSRDGRTGELFFGEGSRLTVL.

The J gene is TRBJ2-1, the V gene TRBV19; tentatively, D is TRBD2 (5 bases). The CDR3 is 13 residues long. Germline V gene sequence: CDR1 LNHDA, CDR2 SQIVND (reference sequence). Trimming shortened V by 0 bases and J by 9 bases, and 9 bases separated the two germline ends. Written as DNA, the CDR3 is TGTGCCAGTAGTATAGATCGGGGTAGTGAGCAGTTCTTC. Encoded protein: CASSIDRGSEQFF.

The chain has TRBV5-4 and TRBJ2-1; a weak D match, TRBD2 (6 bases). The CDR3 runs 15 residues. The germline gives CDR1 SGHNT, CDR2 YYREEE (reference sequence). Between the trimmed V and J ends, which lost 4 bases and 3 bases, there was a span of 14 bases. CDR3 residues: CASSRVSGVYNEQFF. The CDR3 DNA sequence: TGTGCCAGCAGCCGGGTATCGGGAGTCTACAATGAGCAGTTCTTC.

This sequence joins TRBV19 and TRBJ2-1, with D maybe TRBD2 (6 bases). Trimming stripped 3 bases from V and 0 bases from J, with 12 bases between. Germline values: CDR1 LNHDA, CDR2 SQIVND (reference sequence). This CDR3 has 16 residues. CDR3 protein: CASSILGGSSYNEQFF. The CDR3 DNA sequence: TGTGCCAGTAGTATTCTTGGGGGGAGCTCCTACAATGAGCAGTTCTTC.

The chain has TRBV5-1 and TRBJ2-3, with D maybe TRBD2 (7 bases). With 0 bases removed from V and 2 bases from J, the gap between germline ends came to 13 bases. The CDR3 is 16 amino acids. Germline values: CDR1 SGHRS, CDR2 YFSETQ. The CDR3 is CASSLAGGGNTDTQYF. CDR3 sequence (DNA): TGCGCCAGCAGCTTGGCTGGCGGGGGCAACACAGATACGCAGTATTTT.

This clone was seen just once. V usage is TRBV15 and J usage is TRBJ2-5; the match to TRBD1 covers 7 bases. CDR1 is LNHNV and CDR2 is YYDKDF in the germline V gene (reference sequence). CDR3 size: 17 residues. Unmatched junction bases numbered 12, after V lost 3 bases and J lost 2 bases. CDR3 sequence: CATSSLYTPGQQETQYF. The CDR3 DNA reads as TGTGCCACCAGCAGCCTGTATACCCCGGGACAGCAAGAGACCCAGTACTTC.

The rearrangement joins TRBV6-5 to TRBJ1-4; 8 nucleotides match TRBD1. CDR1 MNHEY and CDR2 SVGAGI come from the germline V gene. This CDR3 is 16 amino acids long. V was pared by 2 bases and J by 5 bases, with 7 bases of the junction left unmatched. The CDR3 nucleotides read TGTGCCAGCAGTTACAACTCAGGGGGCTGGAATGAAAAACTGTTTTTT. Translation gives CASSYNSGGWNEKLFF.

The chain's CDR3 is CASSLGQGTAEAFF. The CDR3 region has the DNA TGTGCCAGCAGCTTGGGTCAGGGGACGGCTGAAGCTTTCTTT. The rearrangement links TRBV11-3 to TRBJ1-1; tentative D call: TRBD1 (6 bases). Per germline, CDR1 SGHNT and CDR2 YENEEA. V lost 3 bases and J 6 bases, leaving 14 bases between the germline ends. This CDR3 spans 14 amino acids.

The CDR3 is CSVETASGRTGTETQYF. As DNA, the CDR3 is TGCAGCGTTGAAACTGCTAGCGGGAGGACCGGGACAGAGACCCAGTACTTC. The chain couples TRBV29-1 to TRBJ2-5, with 11 bases matching TRBD2. CDR1 SQVTM and CDR2 ANQGSEA come from the germline V gene. The junction had 12 bases not matched to a gene; V was cut back by 2 bases and J by 4 bases. The CDR3 length is 17 residues. The full variable domain, with the rest looked up from reference TRBV29-1 and TRBJ2-5, is SAVISQKPSRDICQRGTSLTIQCQVDSQVTMMFWYRQQPGQSLTLIATANQGSEATYESGFVIDKFPISRPNLTFSTLTVSNMSPEDSSIYLCSVETASGRTGTETQYFGPGTRLLVL.

The genes are TRBV19 and TRBJ1-1; 7 bases are shared with TRBD1. CDR3 size: 14 residues. The V gene's germline CDR1 is LNHDA and CDR2 SQIVND (reference sequence). Unmatched junction bases numbered 6, after V lost 7 bases and J lost 1 base. The DNA for the CDR3 is TGTGCCAGTACGATACAGGGGCCGAACACTGAAGCTTTCTTT. Translating gives CASTIQGPNTEAFF.

The rearrangement uses TRBV7-9 and TRBJ1-1; perhaps TRBD1 as D (5 bases). Trimming left V 2 bases short and J 0 bases short, with 10 bases between. CDR1 SEHNR and CDR2 FQNEAQ come from the germline V gene (reference sequence). This CDR3 region has 15 residues. The CDR3 is CASSLRDGMNTEAFF. In nucleotides, the CDR3 is TGTGCCAGCAGCTTAAGGGACGGGATGAACACTGAAGCTTTCTTT.

This clone was observed a handful of times. The genes are TRBV4-2 and TRBJ2-2; D is possibly TRBD2 (7 bases). Germline CDR1 and CDR2: LGHNA and YNFKEQ. The CDR3 has 17 residues. V was cut by 2 bases and J by 6 bases, with 19 bases left in between. CDR3 amino acids: CASSQSGGGYRAGELFF. The CDR3 DNA is TGTGCCAGCAGCCAATCGGGCGGGGGCTATCGGGCCGGGGAGCTGTTTTTT.

The CDR3 region is CASSRSGSSVTEQYF. CDR3 in DNA: TGTGCCAGCAGCCGCTCCGGGAGTTCGGTTACCGAGCAGTACTTC. The rearrangement uses TRBV14 and TRBJ2-7; TRBD2 might be the D (6 bases). CDR3 length equals 15 residues. The germline gives CDR1 SGHDN, CDR2 FVKESK. The V and J ends lost 4 bases and 6 bases respectively, with 19 bases between them.

The V and J genes are TRBV13 and TRBJ2-1, with 10 positions matching TRBD1. Germline values: CDR1 PRHDT, CDR2 FYEKMQ (reference sequence). Losses at the gene ends were 5 bases for V and 10 bases for J; bases not matched to a gene: 17. The CDR3 contains 17 residues. CDR3 nucleotides: TGTGCCAGCAGCCCCGAACCGGGACAGGGGCTCCCTCCGGAGCAGTTCTTC. This sequence encodes CASSPEPGQGLPPEQFF.

The J gene is TRBJ1-5, the V gene TRBV6-1; the match to TRBD1 covers 12 bases. The germline V gene encodes CDR1 MNHNS and CDR2 SASEGT. V was clipped by 4 bases and J by 7 bases; unmatched bases: 5. This CDR3 is 15 amino acids long. Here the CDR3 DNA reads TGTGCCAGCAGTGTGGGACAGGGGGCTGGGCAGCCCCAGCATTTT. It specifies CASSVGQGAGQPQHF.

The chain uses TRBV6-1 and TRBJ2-7; 10 nucleotides match TRBD1. V lost 0 bases and J lost 5; bases outside the gene matches: 4. Germline V gene lookup returns CDR1 MNHNS and CDR2 SASEGT. This CDR3 region has 15 residues. Here the CDR3 DNA reads TGTGCCAGCAGTGAAGCGGGGACAGGGGCCCACGAGCAGTACTTC. This codes for CASSEAGTGAHEQYF.

This chain links TRBV5-1 with TRBJ1-1; D unclear. Germline V gene sequence: CDR1 SGHRS, CDR2 YFSETQ. This CDR3 is 14 amino acids long. V dropped 2 bases and J dropped 2 bases, with 10 bases sitting between them. This chain's CDR3 is CASSFSTLNTEAFF. The DNA of the CDR3 is TGCGCCAGCAGCTTCTCCACACTCAACACTGAAGCTTTCTTT.

The rearrangement joins TRBV28 to TRBJ2-5; 7 nucleotides agree with TRBD1. With V trimmed by 2 bases and J by 5 bases, 2 bases remained unmatched. Germline lookup yields CDR1 MDHEN and CDR2 SYDVKM. The length of the CDR3 is 13 residues. The CDR3 DNA reads TGTGCCAGCAGTTTACAGGGGGTGGAGACCCAGTACTTC. Its translation: CASSLQGVETQYF.

This clone was seen a single time. The J gene is TRBJ1-1, the V gene TRBV6-5, with a weak D call TRBD1 (5 bases). Germline V CDR1 and CDR2: MNHEY, SVGAGI. The CDR3 is 15 residues long. V dropped 1 base and J dropped 1 base, with 10 bases sitting between them. The CDR3 bases are TGTGCCAGCAGTTACTTAACTCAGGGGAACACTGAAGCTTTCTTT. Its translation: CASSYLTQGNTEAFF.